This TCR beta chain was obtained from a study of cytomegalovirus exposure and HLA in healthy donors. With 60 Vbeta and 13 Jbeta primers, the PCR was carried out. The protocol was immunoSEQ multiplex PCR, while the TCRdb copy is restricted to in-frame clones and leaves out a portion. Altogether about 98,000 clones are present, approximately 83% being singletons, with the ten largest covering roughly 3.8%. The CDR3 is made up of 15 amino acids. J was trimmed by 6 bases and V by 4 bases; bases with no gene match: 10. Germline values: CDR1 SGHKS, CDR2 YYEKEE (reference sequence). The clonotype comes from a female donor in good health and CMV-seropositive. Sequenced input: PBMCs. The genes are TRBV5-5 and TRBJ1-5, with 7 nucleotides matching TRBD1. CDR3 DNA sequence: TGTGCCAGCAGCCCGGACAGGTTAATGAGTCAGCCCCAGCATTTT. Translated, it gives CASSPDRLMSQPQHF.